Listed below are T cell receptor beta chains from one sample, sequenced in a study of cytomegalovirus exposure and HLA in healthy donors. Libraries were prepared by immunoSEQ multiplex PCR; TCRdb keeps only in-frame clonotypes and omits some of them. The sample contains 150,000 to 200,000 clones, roughly 80% of which appear only once. The sample comprised PBMCs. All receptors derive from a female donor in good health and CMV-seronegative. CDR3s include the opening cysteine and the closing phenylalanine or tryptophan. The D gene is left open where the match is weak. Expanded clones get a size class; other rows say once, few or many, or leave the size out.

D | J | size | V | length | CDR3 | DNA
NA | TRBJ2-7 | NA | TRBV19 | 17 | CASSIDSRAGGFYEQYF | TGTGCCAGTAGTATAGATTCTCGTGCCGGAGGATTCTACGAGCAGTACTTC
NA | TRBJ1-1 | NA | TRBV7-9 | 14 | CASSSQGGDTEAFF | TGTGCCAGCAGCTCCCAGGGTGGCGACACTGAAGCTTTCTTT
NA | TRBJ1-6 | NA | TRBV6-6 | 16 | CASGERPGQAYSPLHF | TGTGCCAGCGGGGAAAGGCCAGGGCAGGCGTACTCACCCCTCCACTTT
NA | TRBJ2-3 | NA | TRBV6-6 | 16 | CASSFPPGVNTDTQYF | TGTGCCAGCAGCTTTCCGCCGGGGGTGAACACAGATACGCAGTATTTT
TRBD1 | TRBJ1-1 | few | TRBV5-4 | 15 | CASSPRDRAGTEAFF | TGTGCCAGCAGCCCAAGGGACAGGGCGGGCACTGAAGCTTTCTTT
TRBD1 | TRBJ1-6 | NA | TRBV19 | 19 | CASSIQDRALHSYNSPLHF | TGTGCCAGTAGTATACAGGACAGGGCGTTACACTCCTATAATTCACCCCTCCACTTT
TRBD1 | TRBJ1-1 | NA | TRBV6-5 | 12 | CASSTTPGQQTF | TGTGCCAGCAGCACAACCCCGGGACAGCAGACCTTT
NA | TRBJ1-3 | NA | TRBV5-1 | 15 | CASSLDGANGNTIYF | TGCGCCAGCAGCTTGGACGGAGCGAATGGAAACACCATATATTTT
NA | TRBJ2-7 | NA | TRBV9 | 15 | CASSVGGDGTYEQYF | TGTGCCAGCAGCGTAGGGGGGGACGGCACCTACGAGCAGTACTTC
NA | TRBJ2-7 | NA | TRBV30 | 13 | CAWSLDSSYEQYF | TGTGCCTGGAGTTTAGACAGTTCCTACGAGCAGTACTTC
NA | TRBJ1-1 | NA | TRBV30 | 14 | CAWVPLGRDTEAFF | TGTGCCTGGGTCCCCCTAGGGAGGGACACTGAAGCTTTCTTT
NA | TRBJ1-6 | once | TRBV9 | 11 | CASSEGQTLHF | TGTGCCAGCAGCGAGGGACAAACCCTCCACTTT
NA | TRBJ2-3 | NA | TRBV5-4 | 16 | CASSLMGGSSTDTQYF | TGTGCCAGCAGCTTGATGGGGGGATCTAGCACAGATACGCAGTATTTT
NA | TRBJ1-1 | NA | TRBV6-1 | 14 | CASRRGAGRTEAFF | TGTGCCAGCAGGAGGGGTGCAGGGAGGACTGAAGCTTTCTTT
NA | TRBJ2-7 | NA | TRBV27 | 12 | CASSGADYEQYF | TGTGCCAGCAGCGGAGCAGACTACGAGCAGTACTTC
NA | TRBJ2-1 | few | TRBV5-1 | 15 | CASSFSRGDHNEQFF | TGCGCCAGCAGCTTTAGCAGGGGTGACCACAATGAGCAGTTCTTC
NA | TRBJ2-1 | few | TRBV5-4 | 16 | CASESRGGFSTNEQFF | TGTGCCAGCGAGAGCCGAGGAGGGTTCAGTACCAATGAGCAGTTCTTC